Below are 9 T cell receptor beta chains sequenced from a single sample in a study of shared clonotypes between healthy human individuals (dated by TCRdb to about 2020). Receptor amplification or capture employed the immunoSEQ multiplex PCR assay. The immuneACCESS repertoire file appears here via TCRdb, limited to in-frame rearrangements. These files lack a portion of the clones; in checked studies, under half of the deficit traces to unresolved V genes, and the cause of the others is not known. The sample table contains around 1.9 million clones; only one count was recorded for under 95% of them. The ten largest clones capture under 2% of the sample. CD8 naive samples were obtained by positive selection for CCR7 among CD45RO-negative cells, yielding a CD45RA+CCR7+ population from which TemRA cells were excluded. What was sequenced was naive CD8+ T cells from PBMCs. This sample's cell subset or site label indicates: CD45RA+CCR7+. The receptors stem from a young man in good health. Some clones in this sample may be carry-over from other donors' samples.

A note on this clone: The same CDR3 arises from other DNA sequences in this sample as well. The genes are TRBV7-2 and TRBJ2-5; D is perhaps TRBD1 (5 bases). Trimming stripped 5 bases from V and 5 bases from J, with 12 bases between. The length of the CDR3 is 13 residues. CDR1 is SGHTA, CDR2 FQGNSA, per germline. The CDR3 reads CASSLWGLETQYF. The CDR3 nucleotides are TGTGCCAGCAGCCTATGGGGCTTGGAGACCCAGTACTTC.

In DNA, the CDR3 is TGTGCCAGCAGTGCTCTCGCAGGGGAGGCCTACAATGAGCAGTTCTTC. Translating gives CASSALAGEAYNEQFF. The chain links TRBV25-1 to TRBJ2-1, with D tentatively TRBD1 or TRBD2 (6 bases each). V shed 4 bases and J shed 2 bases, with 15 bases lying between them. The CDR3 is 16 residues long. CDR1 and CDR2 (germline): MGHDK, SYGVNS. The whole variable domain, remainder taken from reference TRBV25-1 and TRBJ2-1, is EADIYQTPRYLVIGTGKKITLECSQTMGHDKMYWYQQDPGMELHLIHYSYGVNSTEKGDLSSESTVSRIRTEHFPLTLESARPSHTSQYLCASSALAGEAYNEQFFGPGTRLTVL.

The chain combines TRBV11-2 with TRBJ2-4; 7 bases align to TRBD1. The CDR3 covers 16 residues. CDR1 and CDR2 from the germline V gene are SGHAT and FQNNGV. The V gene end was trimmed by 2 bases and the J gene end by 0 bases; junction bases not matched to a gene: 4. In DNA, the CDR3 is TGTGCCAGCAGCTTAATGGCAGGGGGAGCCAAAAACATTCAGTACTTC. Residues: CASSLMAGGAKNIQYF.

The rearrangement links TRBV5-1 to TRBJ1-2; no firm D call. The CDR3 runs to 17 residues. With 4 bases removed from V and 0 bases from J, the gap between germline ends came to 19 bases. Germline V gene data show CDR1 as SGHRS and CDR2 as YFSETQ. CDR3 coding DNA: TGCGCCAGCAGCCCGTGGGCAGGCCCTACACCTAACTATGGCTACACCTTC. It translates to CASSPWAGPTPNYGYTF.

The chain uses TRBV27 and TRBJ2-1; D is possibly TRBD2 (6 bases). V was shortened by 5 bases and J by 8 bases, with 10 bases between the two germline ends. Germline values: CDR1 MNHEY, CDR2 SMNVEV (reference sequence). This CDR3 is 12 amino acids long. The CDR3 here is CASSGGIHEQFF. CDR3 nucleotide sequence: TGTGCCAGCAGTGGCGGGATTCATGAGCAGTTCTTC.

In nucleotides, the CDR3 is TGTGCCACCCGGGACAGGGCTGGTGCGAACACTGAAGCTTTCTTT. Residues: CATRDRAGANTEAFF. The genes are TRBV19 and TRBJ1-1; 9 positions agree with TRBD1. Germline V gene sequence: CDR1 LNHDA, CDR2 SQIVND (reference sequence). The CDR3 is made up of 15 amino acids. The junction had 10 bases not matched to a gene; V was cut back by 10 bases and J by 1 base.

The CDR3 reads CASSSPRDRSIYEQYF. CDR3 in DNA: TGTGCCAGCAGCTCCCCACGGGACAGATCGATCTACGAGCAGTACTTC. This chain links TRBV7-6 with TRBJ2-7, with 7 bases that match TRBD1. The V gene end was trimmed by 4 bases and the J gene end by 3 bases; junction bases not matched to a gene: 12. The V gene's germline CDR1 is SGHVS and CDR2 FNYEAQ. The CDR3 is made up of 16 amino acids.

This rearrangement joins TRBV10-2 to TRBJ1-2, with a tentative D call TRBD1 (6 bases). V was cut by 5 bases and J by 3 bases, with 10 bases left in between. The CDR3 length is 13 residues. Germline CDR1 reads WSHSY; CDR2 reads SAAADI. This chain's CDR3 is CASSPGVYYGYTF. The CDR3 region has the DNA TGCGCCAGCAGTCCAGGGGTCTACTATGGCTACACCTTC.

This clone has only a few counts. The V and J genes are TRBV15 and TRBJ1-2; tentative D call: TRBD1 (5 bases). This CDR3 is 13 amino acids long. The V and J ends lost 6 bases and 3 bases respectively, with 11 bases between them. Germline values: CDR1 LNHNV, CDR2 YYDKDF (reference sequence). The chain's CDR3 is CATSLVRDYGYTF. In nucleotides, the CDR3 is TGTGCCACCAGTTTGGTCAGGGACTATGGCTACACCTTC.